These 3 T cell receptor beta chains were sequenced from one sample in a study of regulatory T cells in long-lasting Graves disease. Indicated time point: persistent/refractory GD, antithyroid drugs over 5 years with positive TRAb. PBMC RNA was the source of the TCR library. Both iRepertoire HTBI primers and Arm-PCR of CDR3 regions were used to build the TCR beta libraries. One entry per CDR3 protein, called by TCRdb with MiXCR from the multiplex PCR reads. The sample shows about 660,000 distinct CDR3 sequences, 25% to 35% of them seen only once. The sample here was peripheral blood mononuclear cells (PBMCs), taken when the disease was refractory, from a patient treated with antithyroid drugs. The receptors shown here come from a female donor with Graves disease.

This clonotype was observed at least ten times. This chain uses TRBV12-3 or TRBV12-4 with TRBJ2-5; D tentatively fits TRBD1 or TRBD2 (5 bases each). This CDR3 contains 16 residues. Deletions cut 2 bases from V and 3 bases from J, with 16 bases between. The CDR3 loop is CASSLPAARGKETQYF. CDR3 sequence (DNA): TGTGCCAGCAGTTTACCAGCGGCTAGGGGCAAAGAGACCCAGTACTTC.

This sequence joins TRBV6-5 and TRBJ1-2; D gene ambiguous. Germline V CDR1 and CDR2: MNHEY, SVGAGI. The CDR3 is made up of 14 amino acids. The germline V and J ends were trimmed by 2 bases and 0 bases, with 7 bases remaining between them. The CDR3 loop is CASSYGSPNYGYTF. As DNA, the CDR3 is TGTGCCAGCAGTTACGGCAGTCCTAACTATGGCTACACCTTC.

The chain employs TRBV18 and TRBJ2-5; weak D call: TRBD1 (6 bases). The germline V gene encodes CDR1 KGHSH and CDR2 LQKENI. The CDR3 sequence is 13 residues long. Trimming pared 11 bases from V and 10 bases from J, leaving 23 bases between. Here the CDR3 reads CASLDRTAEGQYF. In DNA form, the CDR3 reads TGTGCCTCCCTCGACAGGACAGCCGAGGGCCAGTACTTC.